This T cell receptor beta chain stems from a study of cytomegalovirus exposure and HLA in healthy donors. The CDR3 sequence is 17 residues long. Per germline, CDR1 MDHEN and CDR2 SYDVKM. V lost 4 bases, J lost 0 bases, and 13 bases lay in between. Notes on the study in general: Follow-up analysis found HLA locus-dependent TCR association rates, highest for DRB1 and lowest for HLA-C. Later findings reportedly placed an Asian-associated ancestry cluster below the approximately 670-donor mean for N-insertions. The study put some 150 TCR beta chains on its list as cytomegalovirus-associated.

Vbeta (60) and Jbeta (13) primers were used in the PCR. Some clones are missing from TCRdb's copy, which holds only in-frame ones; the method was immunoSEQ multiplex PCR. This listing includes just under 90,000 clones. Details on this clone: Its antigen is not known. This sample also contains other DNA sequences that code for the same CDR3.

The rearrangement links TRBV28 to TRBJ1-6; D is perhaps TRBD1 (5 bases). Sequencing was done on a sample of PBMCs. The TCR sequence derives from a girl between 5 and 17 years old in good health and CMV-seropositive. CDR3 DNA sequence: TGTGCCAGCAGTTCGACAGCCGCGAGCTCCTATAATTCACCCCTCCACTTT. Protein product: CASSSTAASSYNSPLHF.